This paragraph covers one T cell receptor (beta chain) sequence. V dropped 0 bases and J dropped 2; count of bases not matched to a gene: 4. The CDR3 is 15 amino acids. Per the germline V gene, CDR1 is LGHNA and CDR2 is YSLEER. Source study methods: Scientists estimated how many nucleated cells there were by amplifying reference gene primers. The assay was immunoSEQ multiplex PCR, and TCRdb's table has in-frame clones only and misses some. V and J calls and clone size follow that table, whereas D and trimming were derived from the DNA. This sample has approximately 73,000 clones; roughly 86% occur once, and the top ten carry roughly 2%. The source of the sample is a study of blood T cell repertoires in COVID-19.

The rearrangement uses TRBV4-3 and TRBJ2-7; 7 bases fit TRBD1. The receptor's source is a woman aged 55-70 years with acute or convalescent COVID-19. The material sequenced was peripheral blood. As DNA, the CDR3 is TGCGCCAGCAGCCAAGATGCGACAGGGCCCTACGAGCAGTACTTC. Its translation is CASSQDATGPYEQYF.